This record looks at one T cell receptor beta chain sequence and its context. The antigen remains unidentified. The data stem from a study of T cells in narcolepsy. Study-wide points: Autoreactive HCRT-specific and TRIB2-specific clonotypes were marked in same-patient CSF-versus-blood CD4+ comparisons.

Produced via immunoSEQ multiplex PCR; TCRdb's table is partial and in-frame only. The profile shows fewer than 40,000 clones, 81% of them singletons. Trimming shortened V by 4 bases and J by 5 bases, and 9 bases separated the two germline ends. This CDR3 is built from 13 residues. In germline, CDR1 is SGHDN, CDR2 FVKESK. This TCR was sampled from a human donor in good health. The sample taken for sequencing was memory (CD45RA-) CD4+ T cells from blood. The chain joins TRBV14 to TRBJ1-5; no firm D call. The CDR3 DNA follows: TGTGCCAGCAGCCTCCAGGTAGATCAGCCCCAGCATTTT. It encodes CASSLQVDQPQHF.